Following are 18 T cell receptor beta chains from one sample sequenced in a study of blood T cell repertoires in COVID-19. Sequencing used immunoSEQ multiplex PCR; TCRdb keeps in-frame clones, though not all of them. The table includes 250,000 to 300,000 clones, 88% detected once. Sequenced material: peripheral blood. These receptors were collected from a woman aged 40 to 50 who had recovered from COVID-19.

The rearrangement uses TRBV24-1 and TRBJ1-5, with a possible D match to TRBD1 (5 bases). This CDR3 contains 14 residues. CDR1 is KGHDR, CDR2 SFDVKD, per germline. V was trimmed by 3 bases and J by 8 bases, leaving 13 bases between them. In DNA form, the CDR3 reads TGTGCCACCAGTGATGCGGGGCGCGGGGAGCCCCAGCATTTT. It is translated as CATSDAGRGEPQHF.

The rearrangement uses TRBV6-5 and TRBJ2-1; the match to TRBD2 covers 11 bases. The V gene end was trimmed by 0 bases and the J gene end by 9 bases; junction bases not matched to a gene: 7. The CDR3 is 16 residues long. The germline V gene encodes CDR1 MNHEY and CDR2 SVGAGI. CDR3 amino acids: CASSYSWTSGSGEQFF. The CDR3 DNA follows: TGTGCCAGCAGTTACTCTTGGACTAGCGGGTCGGGTGAGCAGTTCTTC.

This chain joins TRBV30 and TRBJ2-1; D remains ambiguous. CDR1 and CDR2 (germline): GTSNPN, SVGIG (reference sequence). This CDR3 is 12 amino acids long. Trimming took off 0 bases at V and 10 bases at J, with 10 bases between the two ends. CDR3 nucleotide sequence: TGTGCCTGGAGTGTGGGCCCCTGGGAGCAGTTCTTC. This encodes CAWSVGPWEQFF.

The gene calls are TRBV7-3 and TRBJ2-7; TRBD2 aligns across 8 bases. CDR3 length: 15 residues. Germline V gene data show CDR1 as SGHTA and CDR2 as FQGTGA. Trimming removed 5 bases from V and 4 bases from J; junction bases left unmatched: 10. CDR3 nucleotide sequence: TGTGCCAGCAGCCCGGCGGGGACTAGTCGGTACGAGCAGTACTTC. Its protein product is CASSPAGTSRYEQYF.

The gene calls are TRBV2 and TRBJ1-1; tentative D call: TRBD1 (6 bases). The CDR3 runs to 13 residues. Germline V gives CDR1 SNHLY, CDR2 FYNNEI. V was trimmed by 9 bases and J by 4 bases, leaving 15 bases between them. CDR3 nucleotide sequence: TGTGCCAGTGGCAGGGGACGGGCCACTGAAGCTTTCTTT. This encodes CASGRGRATEAFF.

The chain carries TRBV4-2 and TRBJ2-1, with 9 bases that match TRBD2. The germline CDR1 and CDR2 sequences are LGHNA and YNFKEQ. The CDR3 contains 17 residues. V shed 0 bases and J 2 bases; nucleotides not matched to a gene: 5. CDR3 in DNA: TGTGCCAGCAGCCAAGACGCGGCGGGAGGGGCCTACAATGAGCAGTTCTTC. Translating it yields CASSQDAAGGAYNEQFF.

V usage is TRBV4-3 and J usage is TRBJ2-3; maybe TRBD2 (6 bases). The CDR3 covers 15 residues. Germline CDR1 is LGHNA and CDR2 is YSLEER. V was trimmed by 3 bases and J by 1 base, leaving 11 bases between them. CDR3 in amino acids: CASSQQWGGTDTQYF. Here the CDR3 DNA reads TGCGCCAGCAGCCAGCAATGGGGGGGCACAGATACGCAGTATTTT.

The chain employs TRBV5-1 and TRBJ1-2; no definite D call. The ends were cut back, 4 bases at V and 7 bases at J, with 17 bases in the middle. This CDR3 has 14 residues. Germline-derived CDR1 and CDR2 are SGHRS and YFSETQ. CDR3 nucleotides: TGCGCCAGCAGCCCGGGGTCAGGCGGCCGTGGCTACACCTTC. Translated, it gives CASSPGSGGRGYTF. Full variable domain (rest looked up from reference TRBV5-1 and TRBJ1-2): KAGVTQTPRYLIKTRGQQVTLSCSPISGHRSVSWYQQTPGQGLQFLFEYFSETQRNKGNFPGRFSGRQFSNSRSEMNVSTLELGDSALYLCASSPGSGGRGYTFGSGTRLTVV.

This CDR3 is CASSLDIREQYF. CDR3 in DNA: TGTGCCAGCAGCTTGGATATCCGGGAGCAGTACTTC. The gene calls are TRBV5-4 and TRBJ2-7; D not certain. Germline V gene data show CDR1 as SGHNT and CDR2 as YYREEE (reference sequence). The V and J ends lost 0 bases and 7 bases respectively, with 8 bases between them. The CDR3 sequence is 12 residues long. The variable domain in full, completed from reference TRBV5-4 and TRBJ2-7, reads ETGVTQSPTHLIKTRGQQVTLRCSSQSGHNTVSWYQQALGQGPQFIFQYYREEENGRGNFPPRFSGLQFPNYSSELNVNALELDDSALYLCASSLDIREQYFGPGTRLTVT.

The chain couples TRBV9 to TRBJ1-3; D gene unclear. This CDR3 is built from 13 residues. Per the germline V gene, CDR1 is SGDLS and CDR2 is YYNGEE. Trimming pared 4 bases from V and 0 bases from J, leaving 5 bases between. The CDR3 loop is CASSPHSGNTIYF. The DNA of the CDR3 is TGTGCCAGCAGCCCCCACTCTGGAAACACCATATATTTT.

The rearrangement joins TRBV19 to TRBJ1-1; unclear D gene. The V end lost 4 bases, the J end lost 1 base, and 7 bases lay between the germline ends. Germline assignment: CDR1 LNHDA and CDR2 SQIVND (reference sequence). This CDR3 is 13 amino acids long. Here the CDR3 DNA reads TGTGCCAGTAGTACTTATAAGAACACTGAAGCTTTCTTT. Protein sequence: CASSTYKNTEAFF.

The rearrangement links TRBV20-1 to TRBJ2-3, with D maybe TRBD2 (5 bases). This CDR3 is 14 amino acids long. V lost 3 bases and J 4 bases, leaving 14 bases between the germline ends. Germline-derived CDR1 and CDR2 are DFQATT and SNEGSKA (reference sequence). This CDR3 reads CSASRDYGADTQYF. DNA for the CDR3: TGCAGTGCTAGTAGAGACTATGGAGCAGATACGCAGTATTTT.

This clone was seen once. The rearrangement links TRBV9 to TRBJ1-1, with a possible D match to TRBD1 (5 bases). V shed 2 bases and J shed 6 bases, with 14 bases lying between them. Germline V gene data show CDR1 as SGDLS and CDR2 as YYNGEE. The CDR3 extends over 14 amino acids. The CDR3 DNA is TGTGCCAGCAGCGTCGTGGCAGGGTGGGCTGAAGCTTTCTTT. It encodes CASSVVAGWAEAFF.

This clone came up a few times. The chain carries TRBV4-2 and TRBJ2-2; 10 nucleotides align to TRBD2. CDR1 LGHNA and CDR2 YNFKEQ come from the germline V gene. The CDR3 covers 15 residues. The junction had 9 bases not matched to a gene; V was cut back by 11 bases and J by 3 bases. Written as DNA, the CDR3 is TGTGCCGGGGGGGGGCTAGCGGGAGACACCGGGGAGCTGTTTTTT. This codes for CAGGGLAGDTGELFF.

This clone was seen only once. V is TRBV19 and J is TRBJ2-4; weak D call: TRBD1 (5 bases). V was shortened by 1 base and J by 0 bases, with 13 bases between the two germline ends. Germline-derived CDR1 and CDR2 are LNHDA and SQIVND (reference sequence). The CDR3 extends over 17 amino acids. The CDR3 reads CASSIGTIDLAKNIQYF. CDR3 DNA: TGTGCCAGTAGTATAGGGACAATCGACCTAGCCAAAAACATTCAGTACTTC.

The rearrangement links TRBV12-3 or TRBV12-4 to TRBJ1-4; D is undetermined. This CDR3 region has 13 residues. Trimming pared 3 bases from V and 5 bases from J, leaving 7 bases between. The CDR3 loop is CASSFGPNEKLFF. The CDR3 DNA sequence: TGTGCCAGCAGTTTTGGGCCCAATGAAAAACTGTTTTTT.

Only a few counts were recorded for this clone. The sample contains more than one DNA sequence encoding this CDR3. The CDR3 loop reads CASSPPTGENSPLHF. The CDR3 bases are TGTGCCAGCTCACCACCGACAGGGGAGAATTCACCCCTCCACTTT. The rearrangement uses TRBV18 and TRBJ1-6; 8 bases match TRBD1. CDR1 KGHSH and CDR2 LQKENI come from the germline V gene. The length of the CDR3 is 15 residues. V lost 0 bases, J lost 7 bases, and 2 bases stayed unmatched.

The chain couples TRBV7-9 to TRBJ1-1, with TRBD1 identical over 7 bases. This CDR3 is built from 15 residues. V was clipped by 2 bases and J by 1 base; unmatched bases: 4. In germline, CDR1 is SEHNR, CDR2 FQNEAQ (reference sequence). The CDR3 nucleotides are TGTGCCAGCAGCTTACAAGGGGGCGGGAACACTGAAGCTTTCTTT. Its protein product is CASSLQGGGNTEAFF.